Shown below are 12 T cell receptor beta chains from a single sample sequenced in a study of control samples from healthy donors and cancer patients. The method was immunoSEQ multiplex PCR; TCRdb's version includes in-frame clones alone and lacks a portion of them. The sample lists roughly 400,000 clones, 75% to 95% occurring once. The source material was PBMCs. The receptors were sampled from a man in his forties or fifties with head and neck cancer.

This chain joins TRBV5-1 and TRBJ2-1; 10 positions agree with TRBD1. Germline trimming cut 0 bases from V and 6 bases from J; bases unmatched to any gene: 6. There are 16 residues in the CDR3. Germline values: CDR1 SGHRS, CDR2 YFSETQ. CDR3 in amino acids: CASSLVIRDRGNEQFF. In DNA, the CDR3 is TGCGCCAGCAGCTTGGTTATACGGGACAGGGGCAATGAGCAGTTCTTC. The full variable domain, completed using reference TRBV5-1 and TRBJ2-1, is KAGVTQTPRYLIKTRGQQVTLSCSPISGHRSVSWYQQTPGQGLQFLFEYFSETQRNKGNFPGRFSGRQFSNSRSEMNVSTLELGDSALYLCASSLVIRDRGNEQFFGPGTRLTVL.

The J gene is TRBJ2-3, the V gene TRBV7-2; 10 nucleotides line up with TRBD1. CDR3 length: 12 amino acids. The V gene's germline CDR1 is SGHTA and CDR2 FQGNSA. Trimming cost V 5 bases and J 10 bases; bases outside gene matches: 3. The CDR3 protein is CASSTGTGAQYF. In nucleotides, the CDR3 is TGTGCCAGCAGCACCGGGACAGGGGCGCAGTATTTT.

This clone was counted between two and nine times. V usage is TRBV6-1 and J usage is TRBJ1-3, with D tentatively TRBD1 (5 bases). Germline V gene lookup returns CDR1 MNHNS and CDR2 SASEGT. Trimming pared 0 bases from V and 0 bases from J, leaving 15 bases between. The CDR3 length is 18 residues. Written as DNA, the CDR3 is TGTGCCAGCAGTGAAGCGCTCTTGGGGGGGAACTCTGGAAACACCATATATTTT. Translation gives CASSEALLGGNSGNTIYF.

The V and J genes are TRBV10-3 and TRBJ1-6; 7 nucleotides line up with TRBD1. Germline assignment: CDR1 ENHRY and CDR2 SYGVKD. This CDR3 has 16 residues. V shed 0 bases and J 2 bases; nucleotides not matched to a gene: 1. For the CDR3, the DNA is TGTGCCATCAGTGAGTCGGGGACAGCCTATAATTCACCCCTCCACTTT. It translates to CAISESGTAYNSPLHF.

The J gene is TRBJ1-2, the V gene TRBV5-6; no clear D gene. The germline V and J ends were trimmed by 0 bases and 3 bases, with 18 bases remaining between them. The CDR3 is 17 amino acids. Germline V gives CDR1 SGHDT, CDR2 YYEEEE. CDR3 bases: TGTGCCAGCAGCTTGGTCTGGACTTCGCAGACCCACTATGGCTACACCTTC. Translation gives CASSLVWTSQTHYGYTF.

The genes are TRBV6-5 and TRBJ1-3; D unresolved. The CDR3 is made up of 15 amino acids. Trimming shortened V by 5 bases and J by 1 base, and 12 bases separated the two germline ends. CDR1 and CDR2 (germline): MNHEY, SVGAGI. Written as DNA, the CDR3 is TGTGCCAGCAGTCAAAATGAAGATTCTGGAAACACCATATATTTT. This sequence encodes CASSQNEDSGNTIYF.

The chain's CDR3 is CASSPSGERDQPQHF. The DNA of the CDR3 is TGTGCCAGCAGCCCTTCGGGGGAGCGAGATCAGCCCCAGCATTTT. The rearrangement links TRBV7-3 to TRBJ1-5; TRBD1 might be the D (5 bases). The CDR3 consists of 15 residues. V lost 5 bases and J lost 5, with 16 bases in between. Per the germline V gene, CDR1 is SGHTA and CDR2 is FQGTGA.

The gene calls are TRBV7-2 and TRBJ2-3; TRBD2 aligns across 9 bases. V lost 2 bases to trimming and J lost 4 bases; unmatched junction nucleotides: 7. The CDR3 extends over 16 amino acids. Germline V CDR1 and CDR2: SGHTA, FQGNSA. CDR3 residues: CASSLRAGGLADTQYF. CDR3 sequence (DNA): TGTGCCAGCAGCTTACGGGCGGGGGGGTTGGCAGATACGCAGTATTTT.

The chain employs TRBV21-1 and TRBJ2-7; TRBD1, the table's D call, lacks a check against the DNA. TRBV21-1 corresponds to a pseudogene. This CDR3 comprises 19 residues. The CDR3 bases are TGTGCCAGCAGCAATCTACTTCTCGGGCAGGGGAGTGCTACTTCCGAGCAGTACTTC. Translated, it gives CASSNLLLGQGSATSEQYF.

This clone has a handful of counts. The rearrangement uses TRBV27 and TRBJ2-7, with 7 nucleotides matching TRBD2. The CDR3 runs to 14 residues. From germline, CDR1 is MNHEY and CDR2 SMNVEV (reference sequence). The ends lost 3 bases at V and 1 base at J; junction bases unmatched: 3. The CDR3 loop reads CASSFLAESYEQYF. The CDR3 DNA is TGTGCCAGCAGTTTCCTAGCGGAGTCCTACGAGCAGTACTTC.

The rearrangement joins TRBV20-1 to TRBJ2-2, with D maybe TRBD2 (5 bases). V was shortened by 6 bases and J by 7 bases, with 9 bases between the two germline ends. From germline, CDR1 is DFQATT and CDR2 SNEGSKA (reference sequence). The CDR3 contains 11 residues. The CDR3 here is CSAYRGGELFF. As DNA, the CDR3 is TGCAGTGCCTACCGGGGCGGGGAGCTGTTTTTT.

V and J are TRBV5-1 and TRBJ1-1; maybe TRBD1 (6 bases). This CDR3 region has 14 residues. Germline V gives CDR1 SGHRS, CDR2 YFSETQ. The V and J ends lost 2 bases and 5 bases respectively, with 13 bases between them. The CDR3 bases are TGCGCCAGCAGCTTTGAAGGGGGGCGGACTGAAGCTTTCTTT. It is translated as CASSFEGGRTEAFF.